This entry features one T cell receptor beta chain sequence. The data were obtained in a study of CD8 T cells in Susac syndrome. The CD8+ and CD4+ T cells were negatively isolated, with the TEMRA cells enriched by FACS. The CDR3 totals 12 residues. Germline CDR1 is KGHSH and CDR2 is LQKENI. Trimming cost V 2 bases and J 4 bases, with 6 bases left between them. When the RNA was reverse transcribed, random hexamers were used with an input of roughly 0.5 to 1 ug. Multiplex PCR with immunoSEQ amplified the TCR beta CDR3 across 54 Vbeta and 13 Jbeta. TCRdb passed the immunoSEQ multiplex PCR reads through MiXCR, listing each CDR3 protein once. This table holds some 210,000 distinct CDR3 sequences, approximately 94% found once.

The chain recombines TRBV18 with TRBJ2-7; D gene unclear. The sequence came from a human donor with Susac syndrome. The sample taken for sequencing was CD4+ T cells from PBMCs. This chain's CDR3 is CASSPDEYEQYF. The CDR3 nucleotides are TGTGCCAGCTCACCAGACGAGTACGAGCAGTACTTC.